This TCR beta chain is drawn from a study of blood T cell repertoires in COVID-19. Study-wide background: T cells, B-cell-depleted T cells, or PBMCs supplied cDNA or gDNA.

V shed 1 base, J shed 5 bases, and the junction held 3 bases outside the gene matches. The CDR3 runs to 14 residues. Germline CDR1 is SGHNT and CDR2 is YYREEE (reference sequence). Libraries were prepared by immunoSEQ multiplex PCR; TCRdb keeps only in-frame clonotypes and omits some of them. The table has approximately 140,000 clones, roughly 84% seen once. Sequenced: PBMCs or T cells enriched from blood (not recorded which). The gene calls are TRBV5-4 and TRBJ2-5; 9 bases match TRBD2. This receptor was obtained from a man aged 40-50 years with acute COVID-19. The CDR3 is CASSLLAGVETQYF. The CDR3 DNA reads as TGTGCCAGCAGCTTGTTAGCGGGAGTGGAGACCCAGTACTTC.